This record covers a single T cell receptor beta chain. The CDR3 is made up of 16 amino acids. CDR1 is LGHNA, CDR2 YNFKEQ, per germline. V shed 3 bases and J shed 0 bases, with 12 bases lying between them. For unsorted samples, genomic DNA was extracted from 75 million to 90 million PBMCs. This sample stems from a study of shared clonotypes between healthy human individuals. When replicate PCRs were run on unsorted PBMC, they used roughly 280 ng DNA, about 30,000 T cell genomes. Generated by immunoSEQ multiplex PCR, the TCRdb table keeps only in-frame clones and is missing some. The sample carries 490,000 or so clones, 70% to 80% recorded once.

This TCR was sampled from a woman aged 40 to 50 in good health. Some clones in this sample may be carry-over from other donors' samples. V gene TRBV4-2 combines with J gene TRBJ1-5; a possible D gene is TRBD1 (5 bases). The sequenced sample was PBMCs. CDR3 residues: CASSQYGGYSNQPQHF. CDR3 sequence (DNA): TGTGCCAGCAGCCAGTACGGGGGGTATAGCAATCAGCCCCAGCATTTT.